A selection of T cell receptor beta chains follows, all from one sample in a study of blood T cells in healthy people across ages. TCRdb itself ran the 5' RACE reads through MiXCR, one entry per CDR3 protein. The profile shows roughly 1.9 million distinct CDR3 sequences, more than 35% of them singletons. Sequenced material: blood. These receptors all come from a human donor in good health. CDR3s include the opening cysteine and the closing phenylalanine or tryptophan. A D gene is named only where the DNA matches it firmly. The size entry is marked missing in some rows and otherwise reads once, few, many or a size class.

.	TRBV28	TRBJ2-3	.	TGTGCCAGCAAGACACCGGGACTCTTCACAGATACGCAGTATTTT	CASKTPGLFTDTQYF
TRBD2	TRBV20-1	TRBJ2-3	.	TGCAGTGCTAGAGACTATACCGGACTAGCGAGCACAGATACGCAGTATTTT	CSARDYTGLASTDTQYF
.	TRBV6-1	TRBJ2-2	.	TGTGCCAGCGGCTGGACAGCGAACACCGGGGAGCTGTTTTTT	CASGWTANTGELFF
TRBD2	TRBV9	TRBJ2-5	few	TGTGCCAGCAGCGTAACTAGCGATAGGCTGGAGACCCAGTACTTC	CASSVTSDRLETQYF
.	TRBV27	TRBJ2-5	once	TGTGCCAGCAGTTTTTCCCCCAACAGGGCTCTTACGGAGACCCAGTACTTC	CASSFSPNRALTETQYF
.	TRBV12-3/TRBV12-4	TRBJ2-7	.	TGTGCCAGCAGTTCCTCCAGGGACCCAGGGTCCTACGAGCAGTACTTC	CASSSSRDPGSYEQYF
TRBD2	TRBV6-1	TRBJ2-1	few	TGTGCCAGCAGTGCCCTAGCGGGGGGGACTCCGTTCTTC	CASSALAGGTPFF
.	TRBV12-3/TRBV12-4	TRBJ1-2	.	TGTGCCAGCATGTACAGGGTGAACTATGGCTACACCTTC	CASMYRVNYGYTF
.	TRBV29-1	TRBJ1-1	.	TGCAGCGTTGAAGAGGGGGGGCGGGGAGGCACTGAAGCTTTCTTT	CSVEEGGRGGTEAFF
.	TRBV5-1	TRBJ2-7	.	TGCGCCAGCAGCTTGGATCTGGGTTTTGGGTACGAGCAGTACTTC	CASSLDLGFGYEQYF
.	TRBV5-1	TRBJ2-1	.	TGCGCCAGCAGCTTGCAGGGACCCACCTACAATGAGCAGTTCTTC	CASSLQGPTYNEQFF
TRBD1	TRBV15	TRBJ2-7	once	TGTGCCACCAGCAGAGATAGGGACAGGCATGCCTACGAGCAGTACTTC	CATSRDRDRHAYEQYF
.	TRBV29-1	TRBJ2-7	few	TGCAGCGCCGGGACTCCTCCCTACGAGCAGTACTTC	CSAGTPPYEQYF
TRBD1	TRBV20-1	TRBJ2-7	.	TGCAGTGCTAGGGACAGGAAGAGCTCCTACGAGCAGTACTTC	CSARDRKSSYEQYF
.	TRBV27	TRBJ1-2	.	TGTGCCAGCAGTTTCACAGGGAGCTGGTTGAATGGCTACACCTTC	CASSFTGSWLNGYTF
.	TRBV12-3/TRBV12-4	TRBJ1-4	.	TGTGCCAGCAGTTTTTCGGGGGTTAATGAAAAACTGTTTTTT	CASSFSGVNEKLFF
TRBD1	TRBV20-1	TRBJ1-1	.	TGCAGTGCTAGAGACCCAGGGGGCGATCCCTCTGAAGCTTTCTTT	CSARDPGGDPSEAFF
TRBD2	TRBV7-8	TRBJ2-7	.	TGTGCCAGCAGCGCCCCTAGCGGGGGGGCCATATACGAGCAGTACTTC	CASSAPSGGAIYEQYF
TRBD2	TRBV29-1	TRBJ2-7	many	TGCAGCGTTGTGGCGGGGGGGCCTTACGAGCAGTACTTC	CSVVAGGPYEQYF
.	TRBV19	TRBJ2-1	few	TGTGCCAGTAGCCCCAACTGGGACGAGCAGTTCTTC	CASSPNWDEQFF
TRBD2	TRBV29-1	TRBJ2-2	few	TGCAGCGTTGAAGTCCTAGCGGGAGGCGGGGAGCTGTTTTTT	CSVEVLAGGGELFF
.	TRBV9	TRBJ1-6	.	TGTGCCAGCAGCGTCGCAGAGTATTCACCCCTCCACTTT	CASSVAEYSPLHF
.	TRBV5-1	TRBJ2-1	few	TGCGCCAGCAGCTTTGATCTTAATGAGCAGTTCTTC	CASSFDLNEQFF
TRBD1	TRBV28	TRBJ1-2	few	TGTGCCAGCAGGGGACAGGGCGTTTTTTATGGCTACACCTTC	CASRGQGVFYGYTF
TRBD2	TRBV11-1	TRBJ2-1	once	TGTGCCAGCAGCTTAGCGGCGGGGGTGCATGAGCAGTTCTTC	CASSLAAGVHEQFF
.	TRBV7-9	TRBJ2-5	.	TGTGCCAGCAGCCCGGTGACCTTAGGGGAGACCCAGTACTTC	CASSPVTLGETQYF
.	TRBV29-1	TRBJ2-1	.	TGCAGCGTTGAAGTGGGGACTCCGGGACTTTGGAATGAGCAGTTCTTC	CSVEVGTPGLWNEQFF
TRBD2	TRBV20-1	TRBJ2-1	.	TGCGGTGCTGTGAAACTAGCGGGGGGGGACAATGAGCAGTTCTTC	CGAVKLAGGDNEQFF
TRBD1	TRBV12-3/TRBV12-4	TRBJ2-7	.	TGTGCCAGCCAGGGACAGGGTAACTTGTACGAGCAGTACTTC	CASQGQGNLYEQYF
TRBD1	TRBV27	TRBJ1-2	.	TGTGCCAGCAGTATACAGGGGAGTCATGGCTACACCTTC	CASSIQGSHGYTF
TRBD1	TRBV20-1	TRBJ1-2	many	TGCAGTGCTACTGGACAGGGATCCTATGGCTACACCTTC	CSATGQGSYGYTF
.	TRBV29-1	TRBJ2-6	.	TGCAGCGTTGGACAGGATGGGGCCAACGTCCTGACTTTC	CSVGQDGANVLTF
.	TRBV2	TRBJ2-7	few	TGTGCCAGCAGTGGAGGTCGGGGCTACGAGCAGTACTTC	CASSGGRGYEQYF
.	TRBV5-1	TRBJ2-2	few	TGCGCCAGCAGCTTTAGAGGAGGGGAGTCCGGGGAGCTGTTTTTT	CASSFRGGESGELFF
TRBD2	TRBV5-1	TRBJ2-1	.	TGCGCCAGCAGCATCGCTAGCGGGGGGCAAACCTACAATGAGCAGTTCTTC	CASSIASGGQTYNEQFF
TRBD1	TRBV28	TRBJ2-1	.	TGTGCCAGCAGTTACCCGGGACAGACATTTTCGGGCAATGAGCAGTTCTTC	CASSYPGQTFSGNEQFF
TRBD1	TRBV3-1	TRBJ2-1	.	TGTGCCAGCAGGACAGGACAGGGCCTGGTTCATGAGCAGTTCTTC	CASRTGQGLVHEQFF
TRBD1	TRBV4-2	TRBJ2-7	.	TGTGCCAGCAGCCTTTACCTAGGGACAGGCACCTACGAGCAGTACTTC	CASSLYLGTGTYEQYF
.	TRBV12-3/TRBV12-4	TRBJ1-2	.	TGTGCCAGCAGTTTCTACCGGGACGGGGAAGGTAGTGGCTACACCTTC	CASSFYRDGEGSGYTF
.	TRBV5-1	TRBJ1-1	.	TGCGCCAGCTCGGGGTCAGCGAACACTGAAGCTTTCTTT	CASSGSANTEAFF
TRBD2	TRBV20-1	TRBJ2-5	.	TGCAGTGCTAGAGACCCGGGACTAGGGGTGCAAGAGACCCAGTACTTC	CSARDPGLGVQETQYF
TRBD1	TRBV12-3/TRBV12-4	TRBJ1-5	few	TGTGCCAGCAGGCCCGGGACAGGGGGCATTCGGAGCAATCAGCCCCAGCATTTT	CASRPGTGGIRSNQPQHF